This T cell receptor beta chain was observed in a study of blood T cells in healthy people across ages. This clonotype has just a few counts. Its antigen is still unknown. Germline V lookup: CDR1 MGHRA, CDR2 YSYEKL. This CDR3 is 16 amino acids long. Trimming pared 1 base from V and 11 bases from J, leaving 23 bases between. Next came a second PCR, run for about 6 to 12 cycles, which used a sample-barcoded 5' primer along with a J-beta primer mix. Tagging of each cDNA molecule was performed by a template-switch adaptor with 12 random nucleotides. MiXCR, applied by TCRdb to the 5' RACE reads, yields one record per CDR3 protein. The sample carries about 1.1 million distinct CDR3 sequences, less than 45% recorded once. Study results and caveats: Naive CD4+ cells and diversity were both higher in long-lived donors than in aged donors. As age increased, TCR beta diversity per million T cells fell in a roughly linear fashion.

Researchers collected ten milliliters of peripheral blood from every single donor. The clonotype was recovered from a man younger than 30 in good health. Sequencing was performed on blood. V and J are TRBV4-1 and TRBJ2-5; D is possibly TRBD2 (5 bases). Written as DNA, the CDR3 is TGCGCCAGCAGCCAAGTCCATACTAGTACGGAAGATGAGCAGTACTTC. Residues: CASSQVHTSTEDEQYF.